Listed here are 25 T cell receptor beta chains from one sample, sequenced in a study of OX40 agonist ivuxolimab in advanced cancers. Method: immunoSEQ multiplex PCR; TCRdb's copy keeps in-frame clones and lacks some. The data show approximately 31,000 clones, approximately 91% seen once. The starting material was CD4+ or CD8+ T cells sorted from blood, obtained in a trial of the OX40 agonist ivuxolimab. The receptors were gathered from an adult with an advanced solid tumor such as melanoma, head and neck, liver or kidney cancer.

The chain carries TRBV27 and TRBJ2-3; D is uncertain. V lost 7 bases and J 4 bases, leaving 15 bases between the germline ends. Germline CDR1 reads MNHEY; CDR2 reads SMNVEV (reference sequence). The CDR3 totals 14 residues. The CDR3, as DNA: TGTGCCAGCATGACAAGGGCGTTCGCAGATACGCAGTATTTT. This encodes CASMTRAFADTQYF.

The rearrangement uses TRBV10-2 and TRBJ1-6, with no clear D. The germline CDR1 and CDR2 sequences are WSHSY and SAAADI. The CDR3 extends over 18 amino acids. V was pared by 0 bases and J by 0 bases, with 12 bases between. The CDR3 region has the DNA TGCGCCAGCAGTGAGTCGACGGCGTATAGCTCCTATAATTCACCCCTCCACTTT. Its protein product is CASSESTAYSSYNSPLHF.

V gene TRBV19 combines with J gene TRBJ2-7, with 7 bases identical to TRBD2. The germline V gene has CDR1 LNHDA and CDR2 SQIVND (reference sequence). The CDR3 has 15 residues. Losses at the gene ends were 5 bases for V and 0 bases for J; bases not matched to a gene: 7. This chain's CDR3 is CASSWTRQTSYEQYF. The CDR3 coding sequence is TGTGCCAGTAGTTGGACTAGGCAGACCTCCTACGAGCAGTACTTC.

The J gene is TRBJ1-2, the V gene TRBV28; D is unclear. CDR3 size: 14 residues. Germline V CDR1 and CDR2: MDHEN, SYDVKM. V was clipped by 3 bases and J by 1 base, with 9 bases between them. CDR3 sequence reads: CASSFATDNYGYTF. The CDR3 DNA follows: TGTGCCAGCAGTTTCGCGACCGATAACTATGGCTACACCTTC.

V is TRBV13 and J is TRBJ2-3; 12 bases are shared with TRBD1. The CDR3 runs to 17 residues. V shed 4 bases, J shed 2 bases, and the junction held 7 bases outside the gene matches. From germline, CDR1 is PRHDT and CDR2 FYEKMQ (reference sequence). The chain's CDR3 is CASSSTGTGGDTDTQYF. The DNA of the CDR3 is TGTGCCAGCAGCTCTACCGGGACAGGGGGCGACACAGATACGCAGTATTTT.

The CDR3, as DNA: TGTGCCTGGAGCGGGGGCGCCGGGGATTCACCCCTCCACTTT. This sequence encodes CAWSGGAGDSPLHF. V gene TRBV30 combines with J gene TRBJ1-6, with TRBD1 as a possible D gene (6 bases). The CDR3 has 14 residues. The V end was cut by 3 bases, the J end by 8 bases, with 14 bases between. Per germline, CDR1 GTSNPN and CDR2 SVGIG (reference sequence).

The chain has TRBV5-1 and TRBJ1-1, with no clear D. This CDR3 has 14 amino acids. V lost 1 base and J lost 4, with 11 bases in between. Germline V gene lookup returns CDR1 SGHRS and CDR2 YFSETQ. CDR3 nucleotides: TGCGCCAGCAGCTTGAACACAGAGGTCACTGAAGCTTTCTTT. It translates to CASSLNTEVTEAFF. Combining the CDR3 with reference TRBV5-1 and TRBJ1-1 gives the whole variable domain KAGVTQTPRYLIKTRGQQVTLSCSPISGHRSVSWYQQTPGQGLQFLFEYFSETQRNKGNFPGRFSGRQFSNSRSEMNVSTLELGDSALYLCASSLNTEVTEAFFGQGTRLTVV.

V and J are TRBV7-6 and TRBJ1-2; D perhaps matches TRBD1 (6 bases). The CDR3 length is 14 residues. Germline V gene data show CDR1 as SGHVS and CDR2 as FNYEAQ. Trimming pared 0 bases from V and 7 bases from J, leaving 12 bases between. In DNA, the CDR3 is TGTGCCAGCAGCTTAGCGGAACAGGGAGGTGGCTACACCTTC. Its translation: CASSLAEQGGGYTF.

The chain joins TRBV30 to TRBJ2-1; D remains unclear. This CDR3 has 15 residues. V lost 3 bases to trimming and J lost 0 bases, with 12 bases between them. Germline loops: CDR1 GTSNPN, CDR2 SVGIG (reference sequence). The CDR3 sequence is CAWRGGESSYNEQFF. The CDR3 DNA follows: TGTGCCTGGAGAGGTGGAGAGAGCTCCTACAATGAGCAGTTCTTC. The variable domain in full, completed from reference TRBV30 and TRBJ2-1, reads SQTIHQWPATLVQPVGSPLSLECTVEGTSNPNLYWYRQAAGRGLQLLFYSVGIGQISSEVPQNLSASRPQDRQFILSSKKLLLSDSGFYLCAWRGGESSYNEQFFGPGTRLTVL.

The V call is TRBV4-1, the J call TRBJ1-2; 12 nucleotides line up with TRBD1. There are 15 residues in the CDR3. V trimming: 4 bases; J trimming: 7 bases; junction bases outside the gene matches: 7. Germline V gene data show CDR1 as MGHRA and CDR2 as YSYEKL. CDR3 region: CASSPPGQGASGYTF. Written as DNA, the CDR3 is TGCGCCAGCAGCCCTCCGGGACAGGGGGCGAGTGGCTACACCTTC.

The chain joins TRBV6-5 to TRBJ2-1; TRBD2 aligns across 8 bases. The CDR3 length is 13 residues. The V gene end was trimmed by 8 bases and the J gene end by 9 bases; junction bases not matched to a gene: 9. Germline V gene sequence: CDR1 MNHEY, CDR2 SVGAGI. CDR3 loop: CASGSGGRSEQFF. The CDR3 DNA reads as TGTGCCAGCGGGAGCGGGGGACGTAGTGAGCAGTTCTTC.

The chain couples TRBV5-1 to TRBJ2-1; D is ambiguous. The CDR3 length is 15 residues. CDR1 SGHRS and CDR2 YFSETQ come from the germline V gene. V dropped 0 bases and J dropped 8 bases, with 15 bases sitting between them. CDR3 DNA sequence: TGCGCCAGCAGCTTGGTCGGCAATCGAGGAGATGAGCAGTTCTTC. Amino acid sequence: CASSLVGNRGDEQFF.

The chain carries TRBV5-6 and TRBJ2-3; no clear D gene. Germline V gene lookup returns CDR1 SGHDT and CDR2 YYEEEE. Trimming shortened V by 0 bases and J by 4 bases, and 6 bases separated the two germline ends. This CDR3 comprises 13 residues. The CDR3 protein is CASSLASADTQYF. CDR3 DNA: TGTGCCAGCAGCTTGGCGTCAGCAGATACGCAGTATTTT.

This sequence joins TRBV6-5 and TRBJ1-1; a weak D match, TRBD1 (5 bases). This CDR3 is 15 amino acids long. V dropped 0 bases and J dropped 1 base, with 9 bases sitting between them. Germline V lookup: CDR1 MNHEY, CDR2 SVGAGI. CDR3 nucleotides: TGTGCCAGCAGTTACTCGCAGGGACCGAACACTGAAGCTTTCTTT. Protein sequence: CASSYSQGPNTEAFF.

The chain links TRBV9 to TRBJ2-7, with D maybe TRBD2 (5 bases). This CDR3 comprises 16 residues. With 0 bases removed from V and 7 bases from J, the gap between germline ends came to 20 bases. CDR1 is SGDLS, CDR2 YYNGEE, per germline. The CDR3 here is CASSVVQSGPRGEQYF. The CDR3 DNA follows: TGTGCCAGCAGCGTAGTACAAAGCGGCCCCCGCGGAGAGCAGTACTTC. Complete variable domain (other parts from reference TRBV9 and TRBJ2-7): DSGVTQTPKHLITATGQRVTLRCSPRSGDLSVYWYQQSLDQGLQFLIQYYNGEERAKGNILERFSAQQFPDLHSELNLSSLELGDSALYFCASSVVQSGPRGEQYFGPGTRLTVT.

This chain links TRBV11-2 with TRBJ2-5; possible D gene TRBD1, 6 bases. V lost 7 bases to trimming and J lost 4 bases, with 13 bases between them. Germline lookup yields CDR1 SGHAT and CDR2 FQNNGV. The CDR3 loop spans 13 amino acids. The CDR3 region has the DNA TGTGCCAGCACTCAGACAGGAGGAGAGACCCAGTACTTC. The encoded protein is CASTQTGGETQYF.

The chain joins TRBV4-3 to TRBJ2-1, with 9 bases matching TRBD1. In germline, CDR1 is LGHNA, CDR2 YSLEER. The CDR3 contains 16 residues. V trimming: 4 bases; J trimming: 4 bases; junction bases outside the gene matches: 8. This CDR3 reads CASSRNRDRVYNEQFF. The CDR3 DNA reads as TGCGCCAGCAGCCGGAACCGGGACAGGGTGTACAATGAGCAGTTCTTC.

In this sample, this clone turned up once. CDR3 region: CASSVASTGVYGYTF. CDR3 nucleotides: TGTGCCAGCAGCGTAGCGTCGACAGGAGTCTATGGCTACACCTTC. The chain recombines TRBV9 with TRBJ1-2, with D perhaps matching TRBD1 (6 bases). The CDR3 consists of 15 residues. Between the trimmed V and J ends, which lost 0 bases and 4 bases, there was a span of 13 bases. Germline lookup yields CDR1 SGDLS and CDR2 YYNGEE. The whole variable domain, filled in from reference TRBV9 and TRBJ1-2, reads DSGVTQTPKHLITATGQRVTLRCSPRSGDLSVYWYQQSLDQGLQFLIQYYNGEERAKGNILERFSAQQFPDLHSELNLSSLELGDSALYFCASSVASTGVYGYTFGSGTRLTVV.

V is TRBV5-1 and J is TRBJ2-7, with TRBD1 identical over 9 bases. Germline trimming cut 3 bases from V and 2 bases from J; bases unmatched to any gene: 3. The germline CDR1 and CDR2 sequences are SGHRS and YFSETQ. CDR3 length: 14 residues. CDR3 DNA: TGCGCCAGCAGCTCGACAGGGGGAACCTACGAGCAGTACTTC. Amino acids: CASSSTGGTYEQYF.

This chain links TRBV5-6 with TRBJ1-5; a weak D match, TRBD1 (5 bases). The CDR3 spans 14 residues. V lost 0 bases, J lost 7 bases, and 11 bases lay in between. Germline V gives CDR1 SGHDT, CDR2 YYEEEE. The CDR3 DNA reads TGTGCCAGCAGCTTGGGGGGCCGGAGGCAGCCCCAGCATTTT. Amino acid sequence: CASSLGGRRQPQHF.

The V and J genes are TRBV27 and TRBJ2-2; TRBD2 matches 7 bases. The trim removed 5 bases at V and 4 bases at J, leaving 7 bases unmatched. Looked up from germline, CDR1 is MNHEY and CDR2 is SMNVEV (reference sequence). The CDR3 is made up of 15 amino acids. The CDR3 region is CASSLISGRTGELFF. CDR3 bases: TGTGCCAGCAGTCTGATTAGCGGGCGCACCGGGGAGCTGTTTTTT.

The chain couples TRBV9 to TRBJ2-7; 7 nucleotides match TRBD2. V shed 0 bases, J shed 4 bases, and the junction held 7 bases outside the gene matches. This CDR3 has 15 amino acids. Germline-derived CDR1 and CDR2 are SGDLS and YYNGEE. CDR3 protein: CASSVAGTGGYEQYF. The DNA of the CDR3 is TGTGCCAGCAGCGTAGCAGGGACGGGGGGTTACGAGCAGTACTTC.

As concerns this clone: A much larger clone sits a single nucleotide away, making a read error possible. The chain combines TRBV9 with TRBJ1-1; D gene unclear. This CDR3 is 13 amino acids long. In germline, CDR1 is SGDLS, CDR2 YYNGEE. Trimming removed 4 bases from V and 4 bases from J, with 11 bases in between. The chain's CDR3 is CASSLGYGTEAFF. In nucleotides, the CDR3 is TGTGCCAGCAGCCTCGGGTACGGCACTGAAGCTTTCTTT.

The genes are TRBV5-5 and TRBJ1-2; TRBD1 is a possible D gene (5 bases). The CDR3 has 15 amino acids. Trimming took 0 bases from V and 0 from J, leaving 9 bases between them. The germline CDR1 and CDR2 sequences are SGHKS and YYEKEE (reference sequence). CDR3 region: CASSLVGGSNYGYTF. Here the CDR3 DNA reads TGTGCCAGCAGCTTGGTCGGGGGTTCTAACTATGGCTACACCTTC.

The rearrangement links TRBV6-5 to TRBJ2-3; D gene unclear. The CDR3 sequence is 15 residues long. Germline V gives CDR1 MNHEY, CDR2 SVGAGI. V shed 2 bases and J shed 0 bases, with 9 bases lying between them. This chain's CDR3 is CASSYVPSSTDTQYF. The CDR3 region has the DNA TGTGCCAGCAGTTACGTCCCCAGCAGCACAGATACGCAGTATTTT.